A single sample gave rise to the 17 T cell receptor beta chains below, sequenced in a study of blood T cell repertoires in COVID-19. Repertoires were generated with immunoSEQ multiplex PCR, while TCRdb's copy carries only in-frame clones and drops some. The sample yields fewer than 150,000 clones, 65% to 85% seen once. Sequenced: peripheral blood. The receptors stem from a human donor in a cohort sampled during active COVID-19.

The V gene is TRBV15, the J gene TRBJ2-1, with D hard to call. Germline CDR1 LNHNV, CDR2 YYDKDF (reference sequence). V was trimmed by 1 base and J by 4 bases, leaving 17 bases between them. The CDR3 spans 17 residues. The CDR3 here is CATSRGADEYFYNEQFF. The CDR3 nucleotides read TGTGCCACCAGCAGAGGGGCAGATGAGTACTTTTACAATGAGCAGTTCTTC.

V and J are TRBV12-3 or TRBV12-4 and TRBJ2-5; 9 bases align to TRBD1. CDR3 length: 13 amino acids. The V gene end was trimmed by 6 bases and the J gene end by 7 bases; junction bases not matched to a gene: 6. The CDR3 loop is CASSRDRDGTQYF. DNA for the CDR3: TGTGCCAGCAGCCGGGACAGGGACGGGACCCAGTACTTC.

This sequence joins TRBV13 and TRBJ2-7, with 7 nucleotides matching TRBD2. The CDR3 is made up of 14 amino acids. Looked up from germline, CDR1 is PRHDT and CDR2 is FYEKMQ (reference sequence). Germline trimming cut 5 bases from V and 0 bases from J; bases unmatched to any gene: 4. In DNA, the CDR3 is TGTGCCAGCAGCCTCGGCGGGAGCTCCTACGAGCAGTACTTC. As protein: CASSLGGSSYEQYF.

The chain employs TRBV5-5 and TRBJ1-1; 7 bases line up with TRBD1. Germline trimming cut 3 bases from V and 0 bases from J; bases unmatched to any gene: 5. Per the germline V gene, CDR1 is SGHKS and CDR2 is YYEKEE (reference sequence). The CDR3 consists of 15 residues. CDR3 protein: CASSSIDRVNTEAFF. CDR3 nucleotide sequence: TGTGCCAGCAGCTCGATAGACAGGGTGAACACTGAAGCTTTCTTT. The variable domain in full, completed from reference TRBV5-5 and TRBJ1-1, reads DAGVTQSPTHLIKTRGQQVTLRCSPISGHKSVSWYQQVLGQGPQFIFQYYEKEERGRGNFPDRFSARQFPNYSSELNVNALLLGDSALYLCASSSIDRVNTEAFFGQGTRLTVV.

The V call is TRBV2, the J call TRBJ1-1; D uncertain. Trimming cost V 11 bases and J 1 base, with 23 bases left between them. The germline V gene has CDR1 SNHLY and CDR2 FYNNEI. The CDR3 contains 16 residues. In DNA, the CDR3 is TGTGCCTGCACTCGACGGGTAGGGAGCGGGAACACTGAAGCTTTCTTT. Its protein product is CACTRRVGSGNTEAFF.

V usage is TRBV27 and J usage is TRBJ1-2; 11 positions agree with TRBD1. The CDR3 loop spans 16 amino acids. The germline gives CDR1 MNHEY, CDR2 SMNVEV (reference sequence). V dropped 5 bases and J dropped 2; count of bases not matched to a gene: 7. Here the CDR3 reads CASSATRTGGNYGYTF. The CDR3 DNA reads as TGTGCCAGCAGTGCGACCCGGACAGGGGGCAACTATGGCTACACCTTC.

The V gene is TRBV18, the J gene TRBJ2-3; D is unresolved. V lost 8 bases and J 0 bases, leaving 6 bases between the germline ends. The germline CDR1 and CDR2 sequences are KGHSH and LQKENI. The CDR3 runs to 12 residues. This CDR3 is CASRVSTDTQYF. In DNA form, the CDR3 reads TGTGCCAGCCGTGTTAGCACAGATACGCAGTATTTT.

This rearrangement joins TRBV6-5 to TRBJ2-3, with D possibly being TRBD1 (6 bases). Between the trimmed V and J ends, which lost 3 bases and 4 bases, there was a span of 11 bases. CDR3 size: 14 residues. From germline, CDR1 is MNHEY and CDR2 SVGAGI. The CDR3 nucleotides are TGTGCCAGCAGTTATGGGGGCTTCGCAGATACGCAGTATTTT. This sequence encodes CASSYGGFADTQYF.

The gene calls are TRBV6-5 and TRBJ2-1, with 10 bases fitting TRBD2. The CDR3 covers 13 residues. The germline CDR1 and CDR2 sequences are MNHEY and SVGAGI. V lost 8 bases and J lost 8; bases outside the gene matches: 6. CDR3 in amino acids: CASVKRGGDEQFF. The CDR3 nucleotides read TGTGCCAGCGTCAAGCGGGGGGGCGATGAGCAGTTCTTC.

The chain recombines TRBV7-2 with TRBJ2-7; 7 bases align to TRBD1. This CDR3 is 16 amino acids long. V lost 3 bases, J lost 3 bases, and 11 bases stayed unmatched. Germline V gene sequence: CDR1 SGHTA, CDR2 FQGNSA. The CDR3 sequence is CASSFGQVAVDYEQYF. DNA for the CDR3: TGTGCCAGCAGCTTTGGACAGGTTGCCGTGGACTACGAGCAGTACTTC.

The chain combines TRBV29-1 with TRBJ2-5; 11 bases align to TRBD2. Looked up from germline, CDR1 is SQVTM and CDR2 is ANQGSEA. CDR3 length equals 14 residues. Trimming cost V 6 bases and J 5 bases; bases outside gene matches: 8. The CDR3 loop reads CSVASGGYGETQYF. CDR3 nucleotide sequence: TGCAGCGTGGCTAGCGGGGGGTACGGGGAGACCCAGTACTTC.

This chain uses TRBV5-1 with TRBJ1-4; D gene unclear. V was clipped by 1 base and J by 7 bases, with 17 bases between them. Per germline, CDR1 SGHRS and CDR2 YFSETQ. The CDR3 loop spans 16 amino acids. This chain's CDR3 is CASSLLNPGYGEKLFF. CDR3 bases: TGCGCCAGCAGCTTGCTAAACCCGGGGTACGGTGAAAAACTGTTTTTT.

In its sample, this clone was seen once. The chain employs TRBV12-5 and TRBJ1-2, with 10 positions matching TRBD1. Germline assignment: CDR1 LGHNT and CDR2 FRNRAP. The J segment lost 7 bases and the V segment lost 0 bases, leaving 8 bases of the junction unmatched. CDR3 length: 16 residues. DNA of the CDR3: TGTGCTAGTGGTTTGGTCTCAGGACAGGGGGGAGCTGGCTACACCTTC. It codes for CASGLVSGQGGAGYTF.

This clone was counted at least ten times. CDR3 nucleotides: TGTGCCAGCAGTACCGGGACAGGGTTGATTCGGGCCCAGCATTTT. As protein: CASSTGTGLIRAQHF. V usage is TRBV5-6 and J usage is TRBJ1-5, with 9 bases identical to TRBD1. J gave up 11 bases and V 5 bases, and 14 bases lay outside the gene matches. Germline CDR1 SGHDT, CDR2 YYEEEE. The CDR3 covers 15 residues. Full variable domain (rest looked up from reference TRBV5-6 and TRBJ1-5): DAGVTQSPTHLIKTRGQQVTLRCSPKSGHDTVSWYQQALGQGPQFIFQYYEEEERQRGNFPDRFSGHQFPNYSSELNVNALLLGDSALYLCASSTGTGLIRAQHFGDGTRLSIL.

This clone has a handful of counts. The rearrangement joins TRBV29-1 to TRBJ1-1; no clear D. V lost 3 bases to trimming and J lost 1 base, with 15 bases between them. Germline CDR1 SQVTM, CDR2 ANQGSEA. The length of the CDR3 is 15 residues. Written as DNA, the CDR3 is TGCAGCGTTGATCTTTTCTCTACGAAGAACACTGAAGCTTTCTTT. It is translated as CSVDLFSTKNTEAFF. The full variable domain, with the rest looked up from reference TRBV29-1 and TRBJ1-1, is SAVISQKPSRDICQRGTSLTIQCQVDSQVTMMFWYRQQPGQSLTLIATANQGSEATYESGFVIDKFPISRPNLTFSTLTVSNMSPEDSSIYLCSVDLFSTKNTEAFFGQGTRLTVV.

Points on this clone: The junction departs from germline at one end; a sequencing error may be responsible. The chain recombines TRBV5-4 with TRBJ2-1; TRBD1 is a possible D gene (6 bases). The length of the CDR3 is 15 residues. Germline CDR1 is SGHNT and CDR2 is YYREEE (reference sequence). Written as DNA, the CDR3 is TGTGCCAGCAGTTTGGACCCAGGGGCCTACAATGAGCAGTTCTTC. Amino acids: CASSLDPGAYNEQFF.

This chain joins TRBV28 and TRBJ1-2; possible D gene TRBD1, 6 bases. This CDR3 is 14 amino acids long. V lost 7 bases, J lost 8 bases, and 20 bases lay in between. The germline V gene has CDR1 MDHEN and CDR2 SYDVKM. The CDR3 reads CASIRLGAGGGYTF. CDR3 nucleotides: TGTGCCAGCATCCGACTGGGGGCGGGGGGGGGCTACACCTTC.